This TCR beta chain was sequenced during a study of blood T cell repertoires in COVID-19. On the study more broadly: The origin of the acute and convalescent COVID-19 samples was the United States, Italy and Spain. T cells, B-cell-depleted T cells, or PBMCs supplied cDNA or gDNA.

In the original processing: For nucleated cells, counts were estimated from reference gene primer amplification. Libraries were prepared by immunoSEQ multiplex PCR; TCRdb keeps only in-frame clonotypes and omits some of them. V and J calls and clone size are as listed in that table; D and trimming were resolved from the DNA. The sample lists roughly 300,000 clones; 70% to 90% were seen once. This CDR3 spans 16 amino acids. After removal of 6 bases from V and 4 bases from J, the junction contained 12 bases not matched to a gene. Germline values: CDR1 SGHAT, CDR2 FQNNGV. Only a few counts were recorded for this clone.

V usage is TRBV11-2 and J usage is TRBJ2-1, with 7 nucleotides matching TRBD2. The TCR comes from a man aged 18-30 years with active or convalescent COVID-19. The sample comprised peripheral blood. CDR3 DNA: TGTGCCAGCAGGTTATCCGGGAGGCGAAAATACAATGAGCAGTTCTTC. Amino acids: CASRLSGRRKYNEQFF. Full variable domain (remainder filled in from reference TRBV11-2 and TRBJ2-1): EAGVAQSPRYKIIEKRQSVAFWCNPISGHATLYWYQQILGQGPKLLIQFQNNGVVDDSQLPKDRFSAERLKGVDSTLKIQPAKLEDSAVYLCASRLSGRRKYNEQFFGPGTRLTVL.